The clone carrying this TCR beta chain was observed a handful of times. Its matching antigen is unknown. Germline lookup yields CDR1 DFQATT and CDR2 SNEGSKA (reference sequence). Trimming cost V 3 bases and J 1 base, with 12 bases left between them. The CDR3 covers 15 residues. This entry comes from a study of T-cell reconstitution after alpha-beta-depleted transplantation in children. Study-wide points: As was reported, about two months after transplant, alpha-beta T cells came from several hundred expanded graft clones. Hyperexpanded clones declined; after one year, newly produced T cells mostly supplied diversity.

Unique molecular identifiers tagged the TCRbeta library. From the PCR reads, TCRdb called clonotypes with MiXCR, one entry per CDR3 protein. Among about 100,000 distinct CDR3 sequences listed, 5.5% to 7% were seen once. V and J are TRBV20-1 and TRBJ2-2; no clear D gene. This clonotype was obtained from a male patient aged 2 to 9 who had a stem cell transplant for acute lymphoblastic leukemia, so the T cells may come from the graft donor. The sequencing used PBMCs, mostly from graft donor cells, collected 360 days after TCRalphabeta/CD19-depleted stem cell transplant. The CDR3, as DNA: TGCAGTGCTAGGGTGTGGTTAGGGAACACCGGGGAGCTGTTTTTT. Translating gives CSARVWLGNTGELFF.